This T cell receptor beta chain is drawn from a study of cytomegalovirus exposure and HLA in healthy donors. Turning to the study itself: When over 300 donors were genotyped, roughly 82% of them were found to fall in the Caucasian-associated ancestry cluster. General study findings and limits: In vitro experiments confirmed that three CMV-associated chains were specific for CMV antigens. In a later analysis, common viral pathogens appeared linked to several of the most significant clusters. With later analysis, a missense DCLRE1C variant became linked to TCR beta V- and J-gene trimming.

PCR employed 60 Vbeta and 13 Jbeta primers. Repertoires were generated with immunoSEQ multiplex PCR, while TCRdb's copy carries only in-frame clones and drops some. This sample has about 170,000 clones, with around 76% found just once. About this clone itself: Its target is not known.

The CDR3 extends over 15 amino acids. Germline CDR1 reads SGHVS; CDR2 reads FQNEAQ. The V end lost 0 bases, the J end lost 3 bases, and 12 bases lay between the germline ends. This TCR was sampled from a female donor in good health and CMV-seronegative. Input material: PBMCs. The genes are TRBV7-8 and TRBJ2-7; D is perhaps TRBD2 (5 bases). CDR3 sequence reads: CASSLAPTGIYEQYF. In DNA, the CDR3 is TGTGCCAGCAGCTTAGCGCCTACGGGGATCTACGAGCAGTACTTC.